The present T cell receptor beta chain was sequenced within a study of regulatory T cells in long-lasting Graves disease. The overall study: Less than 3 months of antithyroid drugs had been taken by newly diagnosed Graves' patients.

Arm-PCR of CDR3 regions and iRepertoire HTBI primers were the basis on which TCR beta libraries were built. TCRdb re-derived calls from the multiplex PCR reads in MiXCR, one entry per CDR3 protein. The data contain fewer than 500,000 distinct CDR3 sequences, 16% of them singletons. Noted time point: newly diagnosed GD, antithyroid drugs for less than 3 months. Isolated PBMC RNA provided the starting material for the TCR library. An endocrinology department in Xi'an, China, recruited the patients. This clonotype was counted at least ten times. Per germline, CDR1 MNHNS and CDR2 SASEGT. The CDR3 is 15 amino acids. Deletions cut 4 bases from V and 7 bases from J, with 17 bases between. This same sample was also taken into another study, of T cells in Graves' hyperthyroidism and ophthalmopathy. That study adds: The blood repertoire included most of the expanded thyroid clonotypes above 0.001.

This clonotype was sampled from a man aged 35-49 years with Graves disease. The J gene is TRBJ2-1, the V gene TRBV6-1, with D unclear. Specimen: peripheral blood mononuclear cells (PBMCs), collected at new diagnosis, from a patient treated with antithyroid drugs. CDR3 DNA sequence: TGTGCCAGCAGTGGGCGCGGAATCCAACGGAATGAGCAGTTCTTC. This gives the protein CASSGRGIQRNEQFF.